The 7 T cell receptor beta chains presented below share a single source sample, sequenced in a study of shared clonotypes between healthy human individuals. TCRdb's table, derived via immunoSEQ multiplex PCR, lists solely in-frame clones and lacks some. The sample lists about a million clones, around 77% occurring once. The sample consisted of memory CD4+ T cells from PBMCs. Regarding subset: CD45RA-negative fraction. These receptor sequences come from a man in his late teens or twenties in good health. Some clones in this sample may be carry-over from other donors' samples.

The rearrangement joins TRBV7-2 to TRBJ1-2; D is ambiguous. Germline values: CDR1 SGHTA, CDR2 FQGNSA. The CDR3 has 13 residues. The germline V and J ends were trimmed by 2 bases and 4 bases, with 8 bases remaining between them. Here the CDR3 DNA reads TGTGCCAGCAGCTTAACAGTTTTCTATGGCTACACCTTC. Its translation: CASSLTVFYGYTF.

This clone was found once. This chain uses TRBV15 with TRBJ2-7; 10 nucleotides match TRBD1. CDR3 length equals 15 residues. The ends lost 1 base at V and 5 bases at J; junction bases unmatched: 5. CDR1 is LNHNV and CDR2 is YYDKDF in the germline V gene (reference sequence). CDR3 protein: CATSRGQGASNEQYF. The CDR3 nucleotides read TGTGCCACCAGCAGAGGACAGGGGGCGTCCAACGAGCAGTACTTC.

The J gene is TRBJ2-5, the V gene TRBV2; D tentatively reads TRBD1 or TRBD2 (5 bases each). CDR1 SNHLY and CDR2 FYNNEI come from the germline V gene. Deletions cut 6 bases from V and 5 bases from J, with 10 bases between. CDR3 size: 12 residues. CDR3 loop: CASSGDGETQYF. The CDR3 nucleotides are TGTGCCAGCAGCGGGGACGGTGAGACCCAGTACTTC.

The chain couples TRBV30 to TRBJ1-2, with 7 bases fitting TRBD1. V lost 5 bases and J lost 7; bases outside the gene matches: 10. CDR1 is GTSNPN, CDR2 SVGIG, per germline (reference sequence). The length of the CDR3 is 13 residues. The CDR3 region is CAWDRDPGGGYTF. CDR3 DNA: TGTGCCTGGGACAGGGATCCAGGGGGTGGCTACACCTTC.

The sample holds one count of this clone. The chain links TRBV29-1 to TRBJ2-7, with D possibly being TRBD2 (5 bases). Germline loops: CDR1 SQVTM, CDR2 ANQGSEA. This CDR3 contains 12 residues. V gave up 6 bases and J gave up 1 base, with 10 bases separating them. The CDR3 protein is CSVRDMSYEQYF. DNA of the CDR3: TGCAGCGTCCGGGATATGTCCTACGAGCAGTACTTC.

The V and J genes are TRBV10-3 and TRBJ2-1; the match to TRBD1 covers 10 bases. The V gene end was trimmed by 10 bases and the J gene end by 5 bases; junction bases not matched to a gene: 5. CDR1 and CDR2 (germline): ENHRY, SYGVKD. The CDR3 is made up of 13 amino acids. This chain's CDR3 is CATGQGDNNEQFF. CDR3 DNA sequence: TGTGCCACCGGACAGGGGGACAACAATGAGCAGTTCTTC.

The rearrangement uses TRBV14 and TRBJ1-2, with no clear D. The CDR3 contains 14 residues. The germline V gene encodes CDR1 SGHDN and CDR2 FVKESK. Deletions cut 4 bases from V and 8 bases from J, with 17 bases between. CDR3 protein: CASSRERVGEGYTF. The DNA for the CDR3 is TGTGCCAGCAGCCGAGAGCGGGTTGGAGAGGGCTACACCTTC. Full variable domain (remainder filled in from reference TRBV14 and TRBJ1-2): EAGVTQFPSHSVIEKGQTVTLRCDPISGHDNLYWYRRVMGKEIKFLLHFVKESKQDESGMPNNRFLAERTGGTYSTLKVQPAELEDSGVYFCASSRERVGEGYTFGSGTRLTVV.